Described below is a single T cell receptor beta chain sequence and its context. This clonotype was seen only a few times. Its specific antigen is unknown. Qualities for individual bases were not recorded, and no much larger clone is one base off. Between the V and J ends, shortened by 1 base and 2 bases respectively, the junction contains 11 bases. The germline V gene provides CDR1 LGHNA and CDR2 YSLEER. The CDR3 contains 15 residues, cysteine and phenylalanine counted. Only CDR3 DNA is held: 45 bases, read in frame from base 1. The sample comes from a study of blood T cells in healthy people across ages (dated by TCRdb to the mid-2010s). Concerning the study at large: In model experiments, template switching captured roughly one uniquely barcoded TCR beta cDNA molecule for every two T cells. The study measured age-related changes in TCR beta repertoire diversity using deep sequencing normalized with unique cDNA molecular identifiers. Four age groups were formed from the donors: young (average approximately 15 years), middle-aged (just under 40), aged (under 70) and long-lived (82). Two additional independent replicas of 1 million unique cDNA reads from the same blood draw were analyzed for two donors (one aged 18 to 30 and one aged 80 or older).

Here is what the overall study found, with its caveats: Total diversity estimates from one million sequenced T cells were considered lower bounds and underestimates. Compared with the aged group, the long-lived group had more naive CD4+ T cells, fewer expanded clones and increased TCR diversity, suggesting age selection. The percentage of naive T cells measured by flow cytometry correlated strongly with observed TCR beta diversity. Because donor CMV infection status was unknown, age-related changes in expanded clonotypes were potentially confounded. As age increased, observed TCR beta diversity per million T cells dropped in a roughly linear way, and a significant reduction was already evident by age about 40. Conclusive comparison of naive and antigen-experienced compartments was prevented by the profiling of bulk unsorted PBMCs.

The protocol used for the library was 5' RACE. Sequenced on an Illumina HiSeq 2500. A second PCR of roughly 7 to 12 cycles was run with a J-beta primer mix and a sample-barcoded 5' primer. Each TCR beta cDNA molecule received a unique molecular identifier from a template-switch 5' adaptor carrying 12 random nucleotides. At least 2.5 million CDR3-containing paired-end reads were obtained from each sample. The Mint cDNA synthesis kit, primed by a TRBC-specific oligonucleotide, was used to synthesize first-strand cDNA from all RNA. Following uracil-DNA glycosylase treatment, a first 18-cycle PCR with universal primers M1SS and BC2_uni_R was performed on all cDNA. The study's processing was this. For normalization, 1 million high-quality reads were randomly selected from each sample, with every read carrying a distinct molecular identifier. Instead of being binned into consensus sequences, reads with shared molecular identifiers were discarded. MiTCR, with a Q25 quality threshold and the strictest error-elimination algorithm, was used for CDR3 identification, clonotype clustering and error correction. A nonparametric unseen species model with Euler transformation was used to estimate a lower bound on total TCR beta diversity. TCRdb trimmed public reads at Q25 via fastp, called clones via MiXCR and kept in-frame beta chains. Under each unique CDR3 protein, matching rows form one entry showing the most common genes and DNA. V and J calls and clone size were set by TCRdb, not the authors. This sample holds fewer than 800,000 distinct CDR3 sequences; about 25% were observed only once. The ten largest clones represent under 10% of the sample.

Donors were 39 systemically healthy Caucasian individuals from Russia aged roughly 6 to 95 years. About 10 milliliters of peripheral blood were collected from each donor into EDTA-treated Vacutainer tubes. Ficoll-Paque density-gradient centrifugation was used to isolate PBMCs, with at least 6 million per sample. Total RNA was extracted from PBMCs with Trizol reagent, with at least 5 micrograms obtained per sample. For every donor, an aliquot of PBMCs went through flow cytometry to measure the percentages of naive CD45RAhigh/CD27high T cells. This sample was shared with a second study, whose subject was T cells of mothers and their children. Per the second study: The donors were nine systemically healthy Caucasian individuals, made up of three mothers and their six children. cDNA synthesis consumed the entire amount of extracted RNA, loaded at approximately 1.6 ug RNA in each 15 ul reaction. In the second PCR, the M1S primer introduced both the sample barcodes and 2-4 random nucleotides. More than 9 million TCR beta CDR3 reads were obtained from each mother, and roughly 3.1 million reads were obtained from each child. In both related and unrelated pairs, thymic selection shapes the output of TCR recombination in a similar way, with inherited differences having only a minor effect. Related mother-child pairs always showed normalized repertoire overlap that was slightly higher than in unrelated mother-child pairs, though the difference was never significant. No persistent microchimeric T cell clones were found, with a detection sensitivity of approximately 100 clones per million clonotypes. In the study, deep NGS was used to compare the TCR beta repertoires of mothers and children, and features distinguishing related mother-child pairs from unrelated individuals were sought. On average, the children were about 12 +/- 4 years old, while the mothers were 40 +/- 4 years old. After adapter ligation was performed with NEBNext reagents, the libraries were sequenced on an Illumina HiSeq 2000 with 100+100 nt paired-end reads. To prevent cross-contamination, the mother and child libraries were prepared a month apart and were sequenced in separate runs. Each donor had between 500,000 and 2,000,000 distinct TCR beta clonotypes identified. Naive TCR beta clonotypes were estimated from low-frequency clonotypes matched to each donor's FACS-determined naive share, without sorting.

Sequenced material: blood. This chain is built from TRBV4-3 and TRBJ1-2, with the D gene not confidently named. This clonotype was sampled from a boy aged 5 to 17 in good health. The DNA is as follows: TGCGCCAGCAGCCAAGTTCTGGGAGGAAACTATGGCTACACCTTC. Protein translation: CASSQVLGGNYGYTF.